What follows describes a single T cell receptor beta chain. Antigen specificity is unknown. Repertoires were generated with immunoSEQ multiplex PCR, while TCRdb's copy carries only in-frame clones and drops some. The table shows tens of thousands of clones, with around 81% occurring only once. This CDR3 is 16 amino acids long. Germline lookup yields CDR1 SGDLS and CDR2 YYNGEE. J lost 6 bases, V lost 0 bases, and 7 bases had no gene match. This sample is part of a study of radiotherapy plus CTLA-4 blockade in lung cancer. Study-wide context: There were objective responses in roughly 17% of patients, and around 31% had disease control.

Findings and limits, study-wide: Reports state that early shifts in blood T cell clones, with interferon-beta, best predicted response. The study found tumor-derived TCR clones expanded in blood after radiotherapy plus ipilimumab.

The source was peripheral blood, collected from a patient treated with radiotherapy plus ipilimumab. The clonotype originates from a human donor with non-small cell lung cancer whose response to radiotherapy plus ipilimumab could not be evaluated. Some clones in this sample may be carry-over from other donors' samples. This rearrangement joins TRBV9 to TRBJ2-3; 10 bases align to TRBD2. Here the CDR3 reads CASSVELAGGLDTQYF. DNA of the CDR3: TGTGCCAGCAGCGTAGAGTTAGCGGGGGGCCTGGATACGCAGTATTTT.